These T cell receptor beta chains were read from a single sample in a study of human T cells and chemical hapten exposure. MiXCR was run by TCRdb on the RACE reads, yielding one entry per CDR3 protein. The sample includes 62,000 or so distinct CDR3 sequences, over 9.5% seen only once; the top ten take approximately 4.7%. Sequencing was performed on whole blood, taken in connection with sensitization to the hapten diphenylcyclopropenone (DPC). The receptors here all came from a woman aged 45-59 years with alopecia areata. Some clones in this sample may be carry-over from other donors' samples. The CDR3 runs from the conserved cysteine through the conserved F or W. The D gene is left open where the match is weak. The size field is filled for only some rows; it gives once, few, many or a size class.

TRBV3-1	TRBJ2-2	-	-	TGTGCCAGCAGCCAAGTGACGGGAGTGTTCACCGGGGAGCTGTTTTTT	CASSQVTGVFTGELFF
TRBV20-1	TRBJ2-2	-	many	TGCAGTGCGAGACCCGGTCAGGGGACCGGGGAGCTGTTTTTT	CSARPGQGTGELFF
TRBV27	TRBJ2-1	TRBD1	-	TGTGCCAGCCGTCCCCTCGACAGGGGGGTTTACAATGAGCAGTTCTTC	CASRPLDRGVYNEQFF
TRBV6-1	TRBJ2-7	-	many	TGTGCCAGCACCGGGACAATGATTTCCTACGAGCAGTACTTC	CASTGTMISYEQYF
TRBV27	TRBJ1-5	-	few	TGTGCCAGCAGTTTATCGCGGGGGGATCAGCCCCAGCATTTT	CASSLSRGDQPQHF
TRBV3-1	TRBJ2-2	TRBD2	many	TGTGCCAGCAGCCAAGATCGGTTAACTAGCGGGGCAACCGGGGAGCTGTTTTTT	CASSQDRLTSGATGELFF
TRBV3-1	TRBJ1-3	-	few	TGTGCCAGCAGCCAACCCCACCGATGGGAGGCTGGAAACACCATATATTTT	CASSQPHRWEAGNTIYF
TRBV12-3/TRBV12-4	TRBJ2-3	TRBD2	-	TGTGCCAGCAGTTTCACGGGACTAGCCTTAGATACGCAGTATTTT	CASSFTGLALDTQYF
TRBV14	TRBJ2-2	-	many	TGTGCCAGCAGCCAAGAGGTCGGGGAGCTGTTTTTT	CASSQEVGELFF
TRBV7-3	TRBJ1-5	-	-	TGTGCCAGCAGCACCGCTAGCAATCAGCCCCAGCATTTT	CASSTASNQPQHF
TRBV3-1	TRBJ2-1	TRBD2	few	TGTGCCAGCAGCCCGCTGGGACTAGCGGGAGAGAATGAGCAGTTCTTC	CASSPLGLAGENEQFF
TRBV21-1	TRBJ2-7	-	few	TGTGCCAGCAGCAGGGGACAGGGCTACGAGCAGTACTTC	CASSRGQGYEQYF
TRBV7-8	TRBJ2-7	-	few	TGTGCCAGCAGCCCCAAGGGGGGATTCCGCGAGCAGTACTTC	CASSPKGGFREQYF
TRBV27	TRBJ2-7	-	many	TGTGCCAGCAGGATACGGAGGGACGAGCAGTACTTC	CASRIRRDEQYF
TRBV20-1	TRBJ2-1	-	many	TGCAGTGCTCCCCCGGTAATCGGGCGCCGTTCCTACAATGAGCAGTTCTTC	CSAPPVIGRRSYNEQFF
TRBV6-6	TRBJ1-3	TRBD1	few	TGTGCCAGTGGGCAACAGGGGGCCATTTCTTCCTCTGGAAACACCATATATTTT	CASGQQGAISSSGNTIYF
TRBV12-3/TRBV12-4	TRBJ1-1	-	many	TGTGCCAGCAGTTTCAGGGAGAACACTGAAGCTTTCTTT	CASSFRENTEAFF
TRBV7-2	TRBJ2-7	-	-	TGTGCCAGCAGCTTCCCCAACCGGGACAACTACGAGCAGTACTTC	CASSFPNRDNYEQYF
TRBV28	TRBJ2-7	-	few	TGTGCCAGCCTCAGGGAGTCTCACGAGCAGTACTTC	CASLRESHEQYF
TRBV7-2	TRBJ1-1	-	-	TGTGCCAGCAGCCCGCACACGGAACTCTCCACTGAAGCTTTCTTT	CASSPHTELSTEAFF
TRBV20-1	TRBJ2-7	TRBD2	many	TGCACATTAGCGGGGACCTACGAGCAGTACTTC	CTLAGTYEQYF
TRBV13	TRBJ2-2	TRBD2	-	TGTGCCAGCAGCTCGCCCGGGACTAGCGGGGCGACCGGGGAGCTGTTTTTT	CASSSPGTSGATGELFF
TRBV11-2	TRBJ1-2	-	many	TGTGCCAGCAGCCCATCGACACAGCACTATGGCTACACCTTC	CASSPSTQHYGYTF
TRBV29-1	TRBJ2-7	-	-	TGCAGCGTTGTTTGGAGGGAAGCCGAGCAGTACTTC	CSVVWREAEQYF
TRBV6-2/TRBV6-3	TRBJ1-2	-	-	TGTGCCAGCCGAAGAGCCGGGCAGAATGGCTACACCTTC	CASRRAGQNGYTF
TRBV4-3	TRBJ1-1	-	many	TGCGCCAGCAGCCAAGATGGACTGTTTCGAGGGAACACTGAAGCTTTCTTT	CASSQDGLFRGNTEAFF
TRBV5-1	TRBJ1-4	-	-	TGCGCCAGCAGCCTTGCGGGTCTGAATGAAAAACTGTTTTTT	CASSLAGLNEKLFF
TRBV6-2/TRBV6-3	TRBJ1-1	TRBD1	-	TGTGCCAGCAGTTTCCGGACAGGAGGAACTGAAGCTTTCTTT	CASSFRTGGTEAFF
TRBV10-2	TRBJ1-2	-	many	TGCGCCAGCAGGTATTGGACAGCCCAAGCTAACTATGGCTACACCTTC	CASRYWTAQANYGYTF
TRBV3-1	TRBJ1-2	-	many	TGTGCCAGCAGCCAAAGCGGAACAGCCCTCTATGGCTACACCTTC	CASSQSGTALYGYTF
TRBV10-2	TRBJ1-5	-	-	TGCGCCAGCAGTGAGGCCCAGGGTCGAAATCAGCCCCAGCATTTT	CASSEAQGRNQPQHF
TRBV20-1	TRBJ2-4	-	many	TGCAGCCCCGAGCAGGGGAACAAAAACATTCAGTACTTC	CSPEQGNKNIQYF
TRBV7-6	TRBJ1-3	-	-	TGTGTCAGCAGTACCGGGACGAAAGGCGGAAACACCATATATTTT	CVSSTGTKGGNTIYF
TRBV5-1	TRBJ2-1	TRBD2	few	TGCGCCAGCTCCCGTCTAGCGGGAGGCAGTGAGCAGTTCTTC	CASSRLAGGSEQFF
TRBV24-1	TRBJ1-2	-	many	TGTGCCACCAGTGACCTACGTGGGCCCTCCTTTTTATATGGCTACACCTTC	CATSDLRGPSFLYGYTF
TRBV25-1	TRBJ2-7	-	many	TGTGCCAGCAGTGAGAGCGGAGGACCGAGCTCCTACGAGCAGTACTTC	CASSESGGPSSYEQYF
TRBV5-6	TRBJ1-2	-	few	TGTGCCAGCAGACGTGGATTAAACTATGGCTACACCTTC	CASRRGLNYGYTF
TRBV10-2	TRBJ2-2	-	-	TGCGCCAGCAGCGTACGTAACACCGGGGAGCTGATTTTT	CASSVRNTGELIF
TRBV29-1	TRBJ2-2	TRBD1	few	TGCAGCGTTGAAGATAGGGACAGGGGGGAGCTGTTTTTT	CSVEDRDRGELFF
TRBV5-1	TRBJ2-3	TRBD2	-	TGCGCCAGCAGCTTGGCTGCGGGAGGAGATACGCAGTATTTT	CASSLAAGGDTQYF
TRBV5-6	TRBJ1-5	-	few	TGTGCCAGCAGCTTGTACAGGGAGAGACAGCCCCAGCATTTT	CASSLYRERQPQHF
TRBV29-1	TRBJ1-4	TRBD1	many	TGCAGCGTTGAAGGGACAGGGAGTAATGAAAAACTGTTTTTT	CSVEGTGSNEKLFF
TRBV28	TRBJ1-3	-	many	TGTGCCAGCAGTTACGGGGTTGGAAACACCATATATTTT	CASSYGVGNTIYF
TRBV29-1	TRBJ2-7	-	-	TGCAGCGTAGCCGAAACCTACGAGCAGTACTTC	CSVAETYEQYF
TRBV2	TRBJ2-3	-	few	TGTGCCAGCATGTCAGGGTCGTACACAGATACGCAGTATTTT	CASMSGSYTDTQYF
TRBV20-1	TRBJ2-1	TRBD2	medium-sized	TGCAGTGTCGACCACCCGGGACTAGGAGACAATGAGCAGTTCTTC	CSVDHPGLGDNEQFF
TRBV2	TRBJ2-7	TRBD1	-	TGTGCCAGTGACCAGACAGGGCAGGCCTACGAGCAGTACTTC	CASDQTGQAYEQYF
TRBV7-9	TRBJ1-5	-	many	TGTGCCAGCAGCTTCCCACGAGGGTCACCGCATTTT	CASSFPRGSPHF
TRBV27	TRBJ2-5	TRBD2	few	TGTGCCAGCAGGCCCGGGGGGGTGCAGACCCAGTACTTC	CASRPGGVQTQYF
TRBV6-2/TRBV6-3	TRBJ2-2	TRBD1	-	TGTGCCAGCAGACCTCGGACAGGGGGACGGACCGGGGAGCTGTTTTTT	CASRPRTGGRTGELFF
TRBV5-1	TRBJ1-1	-	many	TGCGCCAGCAGCTTGGCCATTGGAGGGGCCCCTGAAGCTTTCTTT	CASSLAIGGAPEAFF
TRBV27	TRBJ1-2	TRBD1	many	TGTGCCAGCAGATTGACAGGGGGCGATAACTATGGCTACACCTTC	CASRLTGGDNYGYTF
TRBV29-1	TRBJ1-1	TRBD1	many	TGCAGCGTTGACGTTGACAGGGTGGCGACTGAAGCTTTCTTT	CSVDVDRVATEAFF